Given below is one TCR beta chain in context. Only in-frame clones appear in the TCRdb table, and some are missing; sequencing was by immunoSEQ multiplex PCR. Altogether roughly 67,000 clones are present, 98% being singletons, with the ten largest covering about 0.16%. This sample stems from a study of technical replicates of blood from a handful of donors. Germline CDR1 MDHEN, CDR2 SYDVKM. The CDR3 extends over 16 amino acids. V lost 5 bases and J lost 6; bases outside the gene matches: 13. The receptor's source is a human donor in good health. The sequenced sample consisted of T cells isolated from PBMCs. V and J are TRBV28 and TRBJ2-4; 7 nucleotides line up with TRBD1. CDR3 in DNA: TGTGCCAGCAGTCCACTGACAGGGAAAGGGGGAAACATTCAGTACTTC. Encoded protein: CASSPLTGKGGNIQYF. Filled out from reference TRBV28 and TRBJ2-4, the complete variable domain reads DVKVTQSSRYLVKRTGEKVFLECVQDMDHENMFWYRQDPGLGLRLIYFSYDVKMKEKGDIPEGYSVSREKKERFSLILESASTNQTSMYLCASSPLTGKGGNIQYFGAGTRLSVL.